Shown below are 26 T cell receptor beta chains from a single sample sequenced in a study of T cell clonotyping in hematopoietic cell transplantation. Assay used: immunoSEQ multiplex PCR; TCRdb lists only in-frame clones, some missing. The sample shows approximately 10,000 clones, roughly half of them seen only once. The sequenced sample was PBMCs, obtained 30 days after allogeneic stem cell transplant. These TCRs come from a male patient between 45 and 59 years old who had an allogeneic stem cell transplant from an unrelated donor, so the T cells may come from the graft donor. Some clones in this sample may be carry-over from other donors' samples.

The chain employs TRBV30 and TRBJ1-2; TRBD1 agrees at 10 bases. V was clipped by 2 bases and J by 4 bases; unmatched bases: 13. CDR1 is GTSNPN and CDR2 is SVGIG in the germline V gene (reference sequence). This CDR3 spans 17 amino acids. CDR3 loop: CAWSSPTGGSGSYGYTF. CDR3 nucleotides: TGTGCCTGGAGTAGCCCGACAGGGGGCTCTGGGAGCTATGGCTACACCTTC.

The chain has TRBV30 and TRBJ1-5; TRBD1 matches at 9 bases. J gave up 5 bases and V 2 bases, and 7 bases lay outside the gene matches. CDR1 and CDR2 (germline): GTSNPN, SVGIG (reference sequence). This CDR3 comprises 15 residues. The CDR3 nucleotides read TGTGCCTGGAGTCAAGGGACAGGGAGGGATCAGCCCCAGCATTTT. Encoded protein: CAWSQGTGRDQPQHF. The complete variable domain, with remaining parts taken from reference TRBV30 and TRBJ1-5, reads SQTIHQWPATLVQPVGSPLSLECTVEGTSNPNLYWYRQAAGRGLQLLFYSVGIGQISSEVPQNLSASRPQDRQFILSSKKLLLSDSGFYLCAWSQGTGRDQPQHFGDGTRLSIL.

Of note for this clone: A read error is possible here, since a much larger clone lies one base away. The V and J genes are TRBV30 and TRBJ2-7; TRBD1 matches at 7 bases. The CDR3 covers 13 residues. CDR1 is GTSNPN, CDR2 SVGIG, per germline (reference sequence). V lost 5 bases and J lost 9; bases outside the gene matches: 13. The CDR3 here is CAWDRQGVHGQYF. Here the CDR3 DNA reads TGTGCCTGGGATCGACAGGGAGTCCACGGGCAGTACTTC.

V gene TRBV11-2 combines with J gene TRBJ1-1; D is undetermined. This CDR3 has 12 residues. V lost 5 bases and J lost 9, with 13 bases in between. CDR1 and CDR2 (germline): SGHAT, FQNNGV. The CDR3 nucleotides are TGTGCCAGCAGCCTGAGAAGCGGCCAAGCTTTCTTT. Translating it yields CASSLRSGQAFF.

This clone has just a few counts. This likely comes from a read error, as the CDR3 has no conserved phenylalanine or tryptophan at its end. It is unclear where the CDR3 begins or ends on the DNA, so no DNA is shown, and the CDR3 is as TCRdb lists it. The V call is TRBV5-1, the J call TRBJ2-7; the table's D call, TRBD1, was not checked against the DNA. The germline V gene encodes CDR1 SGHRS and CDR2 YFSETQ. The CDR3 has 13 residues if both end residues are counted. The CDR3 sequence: CASSTEPRDRSSK.

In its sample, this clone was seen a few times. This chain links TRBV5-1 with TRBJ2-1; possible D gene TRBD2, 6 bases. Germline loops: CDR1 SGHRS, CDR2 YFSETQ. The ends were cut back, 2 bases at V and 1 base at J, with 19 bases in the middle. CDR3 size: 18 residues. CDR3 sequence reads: CASSFFVGAGRSYNEQFF. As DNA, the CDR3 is TGCGCCAGCAGCTTCTTTGTCGGCGCGGGACGATCCTACAATGAGCAGTTCTTC.

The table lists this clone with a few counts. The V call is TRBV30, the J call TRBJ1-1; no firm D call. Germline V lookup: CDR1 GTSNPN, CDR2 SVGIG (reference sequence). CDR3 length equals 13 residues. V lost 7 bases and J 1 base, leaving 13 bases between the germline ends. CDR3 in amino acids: CALTIAGNTEAFF. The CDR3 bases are TGTGCCTTAACTATAGCAGGGAACACTGAAGCTTTCTTT.

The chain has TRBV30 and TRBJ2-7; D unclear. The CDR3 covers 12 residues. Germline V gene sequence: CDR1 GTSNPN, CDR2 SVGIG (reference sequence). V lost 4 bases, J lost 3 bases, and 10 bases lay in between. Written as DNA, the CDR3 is TGTGCCTGGATGACGAATAACTACGAGCAGTACTTC. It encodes CAWMTNNYEQYF. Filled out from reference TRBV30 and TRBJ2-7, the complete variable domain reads SQTIHQWPATLVQPVGSPLSLECTVEGTSNPNLYWYRQAAGRGLQLLFYSVGIGQISSEVPQNLSASRPQDRQFILSSKKLLLSDSGFYLCAWMTNNYEQYFGPGTRLTVT.

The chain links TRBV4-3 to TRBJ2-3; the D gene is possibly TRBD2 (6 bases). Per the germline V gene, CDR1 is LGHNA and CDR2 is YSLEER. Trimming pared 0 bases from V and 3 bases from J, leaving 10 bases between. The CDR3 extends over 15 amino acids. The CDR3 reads CASSQEVGGTDTQYF. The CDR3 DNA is TGCGCCAGCAGCCAAGAAGTTGGGGGGACAGATACGCAGTATTTT.

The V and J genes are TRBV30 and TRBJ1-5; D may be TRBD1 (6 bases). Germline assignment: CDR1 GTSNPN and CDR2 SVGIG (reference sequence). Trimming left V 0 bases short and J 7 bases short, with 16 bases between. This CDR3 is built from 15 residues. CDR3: CAWSVRLGARQPQHF. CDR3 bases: TGTGCCTGGAGTGTACGGTTGGGGGCTCGGCAGCCCCAGCATTTT. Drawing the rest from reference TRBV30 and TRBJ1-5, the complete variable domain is SQTIHQWPATLVQPVGSPLSLECTVEGTSNPNLYWYRQAAGRGLQLLFYSVGIGQISSEVPQNLSASRPQDRQFILSSKKLLLSDSGFYLCAWSVRLGARQPQHFGDGTRLSIL.

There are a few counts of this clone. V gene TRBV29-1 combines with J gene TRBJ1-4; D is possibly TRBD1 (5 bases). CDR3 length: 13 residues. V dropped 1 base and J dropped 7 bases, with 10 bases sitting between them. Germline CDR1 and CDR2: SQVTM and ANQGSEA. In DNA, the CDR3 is TGCAGCGTTGAAGGGGGGATGGGTGAAAAACTGTTTTTT. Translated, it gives CSVEGGMGEKLFF.

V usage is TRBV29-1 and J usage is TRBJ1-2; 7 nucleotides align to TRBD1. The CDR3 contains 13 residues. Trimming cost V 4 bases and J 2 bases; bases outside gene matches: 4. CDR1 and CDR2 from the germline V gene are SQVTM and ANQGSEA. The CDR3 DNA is TGCAGCGTTGGGGACAGCGTCAACTATGGCTACACCTTC. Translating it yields CSVGDSVNYGYTF.

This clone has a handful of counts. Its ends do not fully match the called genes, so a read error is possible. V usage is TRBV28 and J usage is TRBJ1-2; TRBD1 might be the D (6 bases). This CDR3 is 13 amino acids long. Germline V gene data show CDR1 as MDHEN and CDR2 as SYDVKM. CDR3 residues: CAGRGGGSYGYTF. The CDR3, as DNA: TGTGCCGGCAGAGGGGGAGGCTCCTATGGCTACACCTTC.

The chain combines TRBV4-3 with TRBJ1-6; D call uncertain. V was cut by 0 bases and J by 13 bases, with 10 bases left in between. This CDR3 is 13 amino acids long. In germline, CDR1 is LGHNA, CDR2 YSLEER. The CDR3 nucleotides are TGCGCCAGCAGCCAAGACAGCGCGGGGCCCCTCCACTTT. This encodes CASSQDSAGPLHF.

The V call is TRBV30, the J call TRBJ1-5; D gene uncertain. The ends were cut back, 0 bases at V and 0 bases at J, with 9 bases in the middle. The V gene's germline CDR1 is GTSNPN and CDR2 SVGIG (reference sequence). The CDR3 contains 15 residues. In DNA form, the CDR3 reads TGTGCCTGGAGTGTACTTGTTTATAGCAATCAGCCCCAGCATTTT. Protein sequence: CAWSVLVYSNQPQHF.

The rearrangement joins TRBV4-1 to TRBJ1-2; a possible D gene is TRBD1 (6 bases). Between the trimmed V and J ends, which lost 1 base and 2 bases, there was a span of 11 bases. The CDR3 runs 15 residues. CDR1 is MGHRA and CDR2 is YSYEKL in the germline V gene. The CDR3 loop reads CASSQGNTGNYGYTF. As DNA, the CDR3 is TGCGCCAGCAGCCAAGGTAATACAGGGAACTATGGCTACACCTTC.

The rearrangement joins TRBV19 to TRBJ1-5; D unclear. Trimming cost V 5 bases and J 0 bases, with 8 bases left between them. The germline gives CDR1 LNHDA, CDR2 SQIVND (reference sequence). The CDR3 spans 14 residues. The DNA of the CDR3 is TGTGCCAGTAGTGTTCAGGATAGCAATCAGCCCCAGCATTTT. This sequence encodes CASSVQDSNQPQHF.

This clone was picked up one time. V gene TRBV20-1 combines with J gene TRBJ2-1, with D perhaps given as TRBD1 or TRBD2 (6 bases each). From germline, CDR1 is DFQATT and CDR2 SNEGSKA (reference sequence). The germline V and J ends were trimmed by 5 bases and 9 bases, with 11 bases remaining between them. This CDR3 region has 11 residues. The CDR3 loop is CSALGGSEQFF. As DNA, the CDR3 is TGCAGTGCTTTAGGGGGGAGTGAGCAGTTCTTC.

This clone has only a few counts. This CDR3 reads CASSLAGPVGEQYF. The CDR3 nucleotides are TGTGCCAGCAGCTTAGCTGGGCCTGTGGGAGAGCAGTACTTC. This chain connects TRBV7-3 to TRBJ2-7; the D is unclear. Germline lookup yields CDR1 SGHTA and CDR2 FQGTGA. The ends were cut back, 2 bases at V and 7 bases at J, with 15 bases in the middle. The CDR3 runs 14 residues.

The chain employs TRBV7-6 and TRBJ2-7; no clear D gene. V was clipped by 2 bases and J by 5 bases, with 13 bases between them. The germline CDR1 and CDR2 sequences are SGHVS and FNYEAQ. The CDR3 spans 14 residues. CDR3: CASSLQLEGHEQYF. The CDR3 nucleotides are TGTGCCAGCAGCTTACAGCTGGAAGGCCACGAGCAGTACTTC.

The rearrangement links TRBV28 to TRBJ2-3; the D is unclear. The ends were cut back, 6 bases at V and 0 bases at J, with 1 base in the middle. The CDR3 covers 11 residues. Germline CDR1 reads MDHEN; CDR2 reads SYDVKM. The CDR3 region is CASRSTDTQYF. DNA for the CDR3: TGTGCCAGCAGAAGCACAGATACGCAGTATTTT.

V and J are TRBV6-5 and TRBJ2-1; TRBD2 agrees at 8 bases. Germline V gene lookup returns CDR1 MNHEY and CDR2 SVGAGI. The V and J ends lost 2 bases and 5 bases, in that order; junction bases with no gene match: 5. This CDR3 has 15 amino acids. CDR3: CASSYSTSGHNEQFF. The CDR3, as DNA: TGTGCCAGCAGTTACAGTACTAGCGGACACAATGAGCAGTTCTTC.

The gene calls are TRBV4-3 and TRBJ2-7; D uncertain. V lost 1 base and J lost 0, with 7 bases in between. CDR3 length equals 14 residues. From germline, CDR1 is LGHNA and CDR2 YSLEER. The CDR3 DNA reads TGCGCCAGCAGCCAAGCATCCCTCTCCTACGAGCAGTACTTC. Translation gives CASSQASLSYEQYF.

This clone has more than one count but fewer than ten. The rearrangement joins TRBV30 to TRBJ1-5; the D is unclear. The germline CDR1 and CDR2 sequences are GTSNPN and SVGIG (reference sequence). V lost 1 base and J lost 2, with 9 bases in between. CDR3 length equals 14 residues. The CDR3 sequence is CAWSGTNGNQPQHF. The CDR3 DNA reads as TGTGCCTGGAGTGGCACTAACGGCAATCAGCCCCAGCATTTT.

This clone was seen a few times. This chain's CDR3 is CAWSPPTGKLDQPQHF. The DNA for the CDR3 is TGTGCCTGGAGCCCTCCGACAGGGAAGCTCGATCAGCCCCAGCATTTT. The rearrangement joins TRBV30 to TRBJ1-5; 7 bases are shared with TRBD1. The germline CDR1 and CDR2 sequences are GTSNPN and SVGIG (reference sequence). V was pared by 3 bases and J by 5 bases, with 13 bases of the junction left unmatched. CDR3 size: 16 residues.

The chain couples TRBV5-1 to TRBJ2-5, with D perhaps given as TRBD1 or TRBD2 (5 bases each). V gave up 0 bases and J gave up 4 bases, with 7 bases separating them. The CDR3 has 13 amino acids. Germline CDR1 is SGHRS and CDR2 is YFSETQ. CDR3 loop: CASSLAGRETQYF. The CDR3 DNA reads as TGCGCCAGCAGCTTGGCAGGGAGAGAGACCCAGTACTTC. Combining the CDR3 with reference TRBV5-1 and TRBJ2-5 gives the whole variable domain KAGVTQTPRYLIKTRGQQVTLSCSPISGHRSVSWYQQTPGQGLQFLFEYFSETQRNKGNFPGRFSGRQFSNSRSEMNVSTLELGDSALYLCASSLAGRETQYFGPGTRLLVL.